A selection of T cell receptor beta chains follows, all from one sample in a study of identical twins. MiXCR, run by TCRdb on the 5' RACE reads, gives a single entry per CDR3 protein. The sample lists fewer than 650,000 distinct CDR3 sequences; approximately 10% were seen once. The same data also contributed to another study, on yellow fever vaccine responses in identical twins.

Sequencing was carried out using PBMCs. Receptors originate from a woman aged 18 to 35 in good health. Each CDR3 is given with its conserved first and last residue. Each record gives: CDR3 DNA, CDR3 protein, V gene, clone size, D gene, J gene. A D gene is named only where the DNA matches it firmly. A row's size may be missing; if present it is once, few, many or a size class.

CDR3nt: TGCGCCAGCAGCCAAGATGGGGTTCATGAGCAGTTCTTC
CDR3aa: CASSQDGVHEQFF
v_gene: TRBV4-3
abundance: many
d_gene: .
j_gene: TRBJ2-1

CDR3nt: TGTGCCAGCAGTAACGCGGGACAGGGGTACGAGCAGTACTTC
CDR3aa: CASSNAGQGYEQYF
v_gene: TRBV12-3/TRBV12-4
abundance: few
d_gene: TRBD1
j_gene: TRBJ2-7

CDR3nt: TGTGCCAGCAGTTATGGTGGGGGGAAGGTGAACGAGCAGTACTTC
CDR3aa: CASSYGGGKVNEQYF
v_gene: TRBV6-5
abundance: many
d_gene: .
j_gene: TRBJ2-7

CDR3nt: TGTGCCATCGCGAACTGGGGACGGAGCTCCTACGAGCAGTACTTC
CDR3aa: CAIANWGRSSYEQYF
v_gene: TRBV10-3
abundance: .
d_gene: .
j_gene: TRBJ2-7

CDR3nt: TGTGCCAGCAGTGCGGGAGCCCCCAATGAGCAGTTCTTC
CDR3aa: CASSAGAPNEQFF
v_gene: TRBV2
abundance: .
d_gene: .
j_gene: TRBJ2-1

CDR3nt: TGTGCCAGCAGCTTGTTTGCGGGTTCTGGGGCCAACGTCCTGACTTTC
CDR3aa: CASSLFAGSGANVLTF
v_gene: TRBV5-5
abundance: few
d_gene: .
j_gene: TRBJ2-6

CDR3nt: TGTGCCAGCAGTTTTCAGGCGGGAGTCTACGAGCAGTACTTC
CDR3aa: CASSFQAGVYEQYF
v_gene: TRBV12-3/TRBV12-4
abundance: .
d_gene: TRBD2
j_gene: TRBJ2-7

CDR3nt: TGCAGTGCTAGAGGCGCAGCGACCTACGAGCACTACTTC
CDR3aa: CSARGAATYEHYF
v_gene: TRBV20-1
abundance: .
d_gene: .
j_gene: TRBJ2-7

CDR3nt: TGTGCCAGCAGCTTACTAGCGGGGATGATTAATGAGCAGTTCTTC
CDR3aa: CASSLLAGMINEQFF
v_gene: TRBV7-2
abundance: few
d_gene: TRBD2
j_gene: TRBJ2-1

CDR3nt: TGCAGCGTTGACGCAAATGTGGAGACCCAGTACTTC
CDR3aa: CSVDANVETQYF
v_gene: TRBV29-1
abundance: few
d_gene: .
j_gene: TRBJ2-5

CDR3nt: TGTGCCAGCAGCTTAGAGGGCGGGAGCAGGAATGAGCAGTTCTTC
CDR3aa: CASSLEGGSRNEQFF
v_gene: TRBV7-2
abundance: .
d_gene: TRBD2
j_gene: TRBJ2-1

CDR3nt: TGCGCCAGCAGCCAAGGACCACTACTAGCGGACTTACCCTACGAGCAGTACTTC
CDR3aa: CASSQGPLLADLPYEQYF
v_gene: TRBV4-3
abundance: few
d_gene: TRBD2
j_gene: TRBJ2-7

CDR3nt: TGTGCCAGTAGTCCCCACAGGGGACATACCTACGAGCAGTACTTC
CDR3aa: CASSPHRGHTYEQYF
v_gene: TRBV19
abundance: few
d_gene: TRBD1
j_gene: TRBJ2-7

CDR3nt: TGCAGCGTTGAAGATCTGGCCCAGGTGAACAATGAGCAGTTCTTC
CDR3aa: CSVEDLAQVNNEQFF
v_gene: TRBV29-1
abundance: many
d_gene: .
j_gene: TRBJ2-1

CDR3nt: TGTGCCAGCAGCTTCGTTCACTCGACTCCCTACGAGCAGTACTTC
CDR3aa: CASSFVHSTPYEQYF
v_gene: TRBV14
abundance: few
d_gene: .
j_gene: TRBJ2-7

CDR3nt: TGTGCCAGCAGTCCCAGGGTATTCGGCTCCTACAATGAGCAGTTCTTC
CDR3aa: CASSPRVFGSYNEQFF
v_gene: TRBV28
abundance: few
d_gene: .
j_gene: TRBJ2-1

CDR3nt: TGCAGTGCAAGGGACCGCCAGTCCTACAATGAGCAGTTCTTC
CDR3aa: CSARDRQSYNEQFF
v_gene: TRBV20-1
abundance: .
d_gene: .
j_gene: TRBJ2-1

CDR3nt: TGCGCCAGCAGCTTGGACCCTAGCGGGGTCACCTACGAGCAGTACTTC
CDR3aa: CASSLDPSGVTYEQYF
v_gene: TRBV5-1
abundance: .
d_gene: TRBD2
j_gene: TRBJ2-7

CDR3nt: TGCAGTGCAACTGACCTGGGCACTGAAGCTTTCTTT
CDR3aa: CSATDLGTEAFF
v_gene: TRBV20-1
abundance: many
d_gene: .
j_gene: TRBJ1-1

CDR3nt: TGTGCCAGCAGTGACCCCAGGACAGCTTTGGCCGGGGAGCTGTTTTTT
CDR3aa: CASSDPRTALAGELFF
v_gene: TRBV25-1
abundance: few
d_gene: .
j_gene: TRBJ2-2

CDR3nt: TGTGCCAGCAGTCGTAGCGGGAGCACCGGGGAGCTGTTTTTT
CDR3aa: CASSRSGSTGELFF
v_gene: TRBV7-9
abundance: few
d_gene: TRBD2
j_gene: TRBJ2-2

CDR3nt: TGTGCCAGCAGCCCACTACTCCTCGGACCCGAGGCCGCTGAAGCTTTCTTT
CDR3aa: CASSPLLLGPEAAEAFF
v_gene: TRBV3-1
abundance: .
d_gene: .
j_gene: TRBJ1-1

CDR3nt: TGTGCCAGCTCGCCCGGGTCAAATTCACCCCTCCACTTT
CDR3aa: CASSPGSNSPLHF
v_gene: TRBV18
abundance: many
d_gene: .
j_gene: TRBJ1-6

CDR3nt: TGCGCCAGCAGCCCTGGTGGCGGAAAAGAGACCCAGTACTTC
CDR3aa: CASSPGGGKETQYF
v_gene: TRBV5-1
abundance: many
d_gene: .
j_gene: TRBJ2-5

CDR3nt: TGTGCCAGTAGAATTAGCGGGGGGCAACAAGAGACCCAGTACTTC
CDR3aa: CASRISGGQQETQYF
v_gene: TRBV19
abundance: .
d_gene: TRBD2
j_gene: TRBJ2-5

CDR3nt: TGTGCCACGAAAAGGACAGGGGGGAACAATGAGCAGTTCTTC
CDR3aa: CATKRTGGNNEQFF
v_gene: TRBV12-3/TRBV12-4
abundance: many
d_gene: TRBD1
j_gene: TRBJ2-1

CDR3nt: TGTGCCAGCAGCCTCCAGCGGGAGTCCGAGCAGTACTTC
CDR3aa: CASSLQRESEQYF
v_gene: TRBV7-2
abundance: few
d_gene: TRBD2
j_gene: TRBJ2-7

CDR3nt: TGCGCCAGCAGCCCTGGCGCTGACTGGGAGACCCAGTACTTC
CDR3aa: CASSPGADWETQYF
v_gene: TRBV5-1
abundance: few
d_gene: .
j_gene: TRBJ2-5

CDR3nt: TGCAGCGTTTTTCAGGGCTTATACAATGAGCAGTTCTTC
CDR3aa: CSVFQGLYNEQFF
v_gene: TRBV29-1
abundance: many
d_gene: .
j_gene: TRBJ2-1

CDR3nt: TGTGCCAGCCCGGGGACAGGAGGAAACACCGGGGAGCTGTTTTTT
CDR3aa: CASPGTGGNTGELFF
v_gene: TRBV18
abundance: .
d_gene: TRBD1
j_gene: TRBJ2-2

CDR3nt: TGCGCCAGCAGCTGGGCGGGACTTTCCCATAACTACGAGCAGTACTTC
CDR3aa: CASSWAGLSHNYEQYF
v_gene: TRBV5-1
abundance: .
d_gene: .
j_gene: TRBJ2-7

CDR3nt: TGCAGTGTGGGAGGGGGTGCCAAAAACATTCAGTACTTC
CDR3aa: CSVGGGAKNIQYF
v_gene: TRBV29-1
abundance: few
d_gene: .
j_gene: TRBJ2-4